The entry below gives a single T cell receptor (beta chain) sequence along with its context. The antigen remains unidentified. This specimen comes from a study of graft-versus-host responses after intestinal transplantation. Study observations and caveats: High graft-versus-host to host-versus-graft T cell clonal ratios marked allografts of patients with graft-donor macrochimerism. GvH clones surfaced in recipient marrow, some emerging earlier in ileum or blood.

The ends were cut back, 1 base at V and 2 bases at J, with 18 bases in the middle. The CDR3 length is 18 residues. The germline V gene encodes CDR1 LNHNV and CDR2 YYDKDF (reference sequence). TCRdb keeps only in-frame clones here, not all; method: immunoSEQ multiplex PCR. The table records about 130,000 clones, 92% of them present only once. The J gene is TRBJ2-1, the V gene TRBV15; D may be TRBD1 or TRBD2 (5 bases each). The source material was unstimulated CD4+ T cells sorted from spleen or lymph node cells, sampled before intestinal transplant. The receptor was derived from a human donor who received an intestinal transplant. The CDR3: CATSRGDGSITAYNEQFF. The CDR3 DNA reads as TGTGCCACCAGCAGAGGGGACGGCTCCATTACTGCCTACAATGAGCAGTTCTTC.